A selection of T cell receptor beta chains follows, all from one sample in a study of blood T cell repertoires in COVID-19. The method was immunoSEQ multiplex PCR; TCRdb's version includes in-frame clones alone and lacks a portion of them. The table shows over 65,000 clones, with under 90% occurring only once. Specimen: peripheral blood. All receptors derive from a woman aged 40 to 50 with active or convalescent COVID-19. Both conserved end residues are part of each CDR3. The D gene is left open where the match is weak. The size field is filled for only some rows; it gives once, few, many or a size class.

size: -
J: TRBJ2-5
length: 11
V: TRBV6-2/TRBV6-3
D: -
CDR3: CASSYEETQYF
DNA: TGTGCCAGCAGTTATGAGGAGACCCAGTACTTC

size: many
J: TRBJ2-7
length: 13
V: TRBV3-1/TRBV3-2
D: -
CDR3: CASSQWGRDEQYF
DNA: TGTGCCAGCAGCCAATGGGGGCGGGACGAGCAGTACTTC

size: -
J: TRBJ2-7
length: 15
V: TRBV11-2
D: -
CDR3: CASSLDYRGSYEQYF
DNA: TGTGCCAGCAGCTTAGATTATCGCGGGTCCTACGAGCAGTACTTC

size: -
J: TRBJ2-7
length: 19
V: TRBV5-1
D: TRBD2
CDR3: CASSRGGLAGEARSYEQYF
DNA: TGCGCCAGCAGCCGAGGGGGACTAGCGGGGGAGGCCCGCTCCTACGAGCAGTACTTC

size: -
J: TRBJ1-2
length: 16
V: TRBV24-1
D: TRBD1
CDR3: CATSDSRDRGRQGYTF
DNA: TGTGCCACCAGTGATTCCCGGGACAGGGGGCGTCAGGGCTACACCTTC

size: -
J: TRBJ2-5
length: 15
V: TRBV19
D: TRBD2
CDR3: CASSIMAGVGETQYF
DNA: TGTGCCAGTAGTATAATGGCGGGGGTAGGAGAGACCCAGTACTTC

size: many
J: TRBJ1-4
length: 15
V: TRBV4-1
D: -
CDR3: CASSHLGVGNEKLFF
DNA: TGCGCCAGCAGCCATCTAGGGGTTGGAAATGAAAAACTGTTTTTT

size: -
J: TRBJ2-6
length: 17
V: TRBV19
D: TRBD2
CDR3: CASATGTTLSGANVLTF
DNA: TGTGCCAGCGCTACCGGGACTACCCTCTCTGGGGCCAACGTCCTGACTTTC

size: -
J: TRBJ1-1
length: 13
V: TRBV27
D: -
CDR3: CASSYRWATEAFF
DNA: TGTGCCAGCAGTTACCGATGGGCCACGGAAGCTTTCTTT

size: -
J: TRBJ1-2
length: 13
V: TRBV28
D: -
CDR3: CASSLDRNYGYTF
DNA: TGTGCCAGCAGTTTAGACAGGAACTATGGCTACACCTTC

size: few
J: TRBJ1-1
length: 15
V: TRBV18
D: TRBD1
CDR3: CASSPSGQVGTEAFF
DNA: TGTGCCAGCTCACCATCGGGACAGGTCGGCACTGAAGCTTTCTTT

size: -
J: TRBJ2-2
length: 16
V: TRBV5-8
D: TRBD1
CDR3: CASSRGTGANTGELFF
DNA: TGTGCCAGCAGTCGCGGGACAGGGGCGAACACCGGGGAGCTGTTTTTT

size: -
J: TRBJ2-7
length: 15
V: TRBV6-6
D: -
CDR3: CASSYLGGPGREQYF
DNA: TGTGCCAGCAGTTACTTAGGGGGACCCGGGAGGGAGCAGTACTTC

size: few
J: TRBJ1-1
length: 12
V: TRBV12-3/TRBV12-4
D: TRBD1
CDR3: CASSPGTVEAFF
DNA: TGTGCCAGCAGTCCCGGGACAGTTGAAGCTTTCTTT

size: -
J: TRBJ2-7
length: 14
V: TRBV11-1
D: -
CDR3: CASSRHRDSYEQYF
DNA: TGTGCCAGCAGCCGCCACAGAGACTCCTACGAGCAGTACTTC

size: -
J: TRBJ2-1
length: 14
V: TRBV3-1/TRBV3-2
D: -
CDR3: CASSQDLASHGQFF
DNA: TGTGCCAGCAGCCAAGATTTGGCTAGCCACGGGCAGTTCTTC

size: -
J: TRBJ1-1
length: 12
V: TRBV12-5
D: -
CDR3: CASAGRDTEAFF
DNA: TGTGCTAGTGCCGGCCGGGATACTGAAGCTTTCTTT

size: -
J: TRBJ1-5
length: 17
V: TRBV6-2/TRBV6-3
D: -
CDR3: CASSGSFGGHSNQPQHF
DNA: TGTGCCAGCAGTGGCTCCTTCGGCGGACATAGCAATCAGCCCCAGCATTTT

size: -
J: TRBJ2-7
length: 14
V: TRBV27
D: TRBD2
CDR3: CASRLAGPSYEQYF
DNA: TGTGCCAGCAGATTAGCGGGCCCCTCCTACGAGCAGTACTTC

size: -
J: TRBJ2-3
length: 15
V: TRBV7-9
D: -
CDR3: CASSSDSTFTDTQYF
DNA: TGTGCCAGCAGCTCCGACTCCACCTTCACAGATACGCAGTATTTT

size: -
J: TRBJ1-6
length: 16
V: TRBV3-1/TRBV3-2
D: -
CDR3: CASSQAGSSYNSPLHF
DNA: TGTGCCAGCAGCCAAGCCGGGAGCTCCTATAATTCACCCCTCCACTTT

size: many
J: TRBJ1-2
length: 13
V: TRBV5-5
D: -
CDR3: CASSLARDYGYTF
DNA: TGTGCCAGCAGCTTGGCGCGGGACTATGGCTACACCTTC

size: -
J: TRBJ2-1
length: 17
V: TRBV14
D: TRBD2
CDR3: CASSQTFGGGTYNEQFF
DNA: TGTGCCAGCAGCCAAACCTTCGGGGGGGGCACGTACAATGAGCAGTTCTTC

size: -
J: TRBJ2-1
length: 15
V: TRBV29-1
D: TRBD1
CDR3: CSVGGPGQGRNEQFF
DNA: TGCAGCGTGGGGGGCCCGGGACAGGGAAGGAATGAGCAGTTCTTC

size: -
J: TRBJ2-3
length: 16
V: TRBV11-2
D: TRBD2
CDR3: CASSLYGTSVSDTQYF
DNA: TGTGCCAGCAGCTTATACGGGACTAGCGTCTCAGATACGCAGTATTTT

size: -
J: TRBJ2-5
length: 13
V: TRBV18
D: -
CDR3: CASSPTFQETQYF
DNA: TGTGCCAGCTCACCCACATTCCAAGAGACCCAGTACTTC

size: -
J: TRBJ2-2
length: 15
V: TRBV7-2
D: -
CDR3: CASSLATGITGELFF
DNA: TGTGCCAGCAGCTTAGCGACAGGAATCACCGGGGAGCTGTTTTTT

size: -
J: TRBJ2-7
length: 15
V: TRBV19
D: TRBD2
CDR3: CASSRLAGGLYEQYF
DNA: TGTGCCAGTAGTCGACTAGCGGGGGGCCTCTACGAGCAGTACTTC

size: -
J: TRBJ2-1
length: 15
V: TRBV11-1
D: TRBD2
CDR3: CASSITSGGGNEQFF
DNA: TGTGCCAGCAGCATAACTAGCGGGGGGGGCAATGAGCAGTTCTTC

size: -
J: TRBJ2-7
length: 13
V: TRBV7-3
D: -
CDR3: CASSATRESEQYF
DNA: TGTGCCAGCAGCGCGACTCGGGAGTCCGAGCAGTACTTC

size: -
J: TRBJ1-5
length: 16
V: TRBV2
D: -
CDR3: CASSLRNTGMAQPQHF
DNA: TGTGCCAGCAGTCTACGAAATACAGGGATGGCTCAGCCCCAGCATTTT

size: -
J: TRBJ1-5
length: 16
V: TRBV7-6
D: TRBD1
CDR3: CASSLGTGQGNQPQHF
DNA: TGTGCCAGCAGCTTAGGGACCGGACAGGGCAATCAGCCCCAGCATTTT

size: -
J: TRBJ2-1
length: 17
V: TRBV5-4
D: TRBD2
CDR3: CASSIVTSGRAYNEQFF
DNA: TGTGCCAGCAGCATAGTGACTAGCGGGAGGGCCTACAATGAGCAGTTCTTC

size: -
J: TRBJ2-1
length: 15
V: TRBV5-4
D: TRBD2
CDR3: CASSFDSGGTNEQFF
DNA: TGTGCCAGCAGCTTTGATAGCGGGGGTACGAATGAGCAGTTCTTC

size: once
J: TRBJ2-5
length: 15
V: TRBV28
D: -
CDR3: CASSLWGDGKETQYF
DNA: TGTGCCAGCAGTTTGTGGGGTGACGGGAAAGAGACCCAGTACTTC

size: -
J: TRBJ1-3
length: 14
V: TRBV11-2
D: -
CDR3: CASSLQVSGNTIYF
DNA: TGTGCCAGCAGCTTGCAGGTCTCTGGAAACACCATATATTTT

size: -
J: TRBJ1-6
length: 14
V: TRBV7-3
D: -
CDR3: CASSSGHYNSPLHF
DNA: TGTGCCAGCAGCTCCGGACATTATAATTCACCCCTCCACTTT

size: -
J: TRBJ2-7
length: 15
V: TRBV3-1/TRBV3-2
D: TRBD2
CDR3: CASSRSAQRGYEQYF
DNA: TGTGCCAGCAGCCGCTCCGCGCAGCGGGGATACGAGCAGTACTTC

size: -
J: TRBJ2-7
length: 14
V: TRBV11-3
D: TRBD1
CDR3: CASSGTGGGYEQYF
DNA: TGTGCCAGCAGCGGGACAGGGGGCGGCTACGAGCAGTACTTC

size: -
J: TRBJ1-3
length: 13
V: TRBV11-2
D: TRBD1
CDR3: CASSSAGTATIYF
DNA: TGTGCCAGCAGTTCCGCCGGGACAGCGACCATATATTTT

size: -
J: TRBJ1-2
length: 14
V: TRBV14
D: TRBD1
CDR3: CASSPQGFNYGYTF
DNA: TGTGCCAGCAGCCCACAGGGGTTTAACTATGGCTACACCTTC

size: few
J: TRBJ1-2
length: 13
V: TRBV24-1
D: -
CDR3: CATASGVDYGYTF
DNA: TGTGCCACCGCCTCCGGGGTCGACTATGGCTACACCTTC

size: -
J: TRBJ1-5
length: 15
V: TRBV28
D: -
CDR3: CASSLLGLSNQPQHF
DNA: TGTGCCAGCAGTTTACTGGGACTTAGCAATCAGCCCCAGCATTTT

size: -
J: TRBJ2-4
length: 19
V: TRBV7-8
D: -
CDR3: CASSLPREGGVGTKNIQYF
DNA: TGTGCCAGCAGCTTACCCCGGGAAGGGGGAGTGGGAACCAAAAACATTCAGTACTTC

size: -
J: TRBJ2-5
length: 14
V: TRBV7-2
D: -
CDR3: CASSQYLGVETQYF
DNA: TGTGCCAGCAGCCAATATTTAGGGGTGGAGACCCAGTACTTC

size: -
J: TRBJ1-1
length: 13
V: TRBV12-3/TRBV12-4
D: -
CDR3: CASRQGLNTEAFF
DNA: TGTGCCAGCAGACAGGGTTTGAACACTGAAGCTTTCTTT

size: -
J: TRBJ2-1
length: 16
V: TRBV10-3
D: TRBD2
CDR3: CAISGRGGRARNEQFF
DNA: TGTGCCATCAGTGGAAGGGGCGGGAGGGCGAGAAATGAGCAGTTCTTC

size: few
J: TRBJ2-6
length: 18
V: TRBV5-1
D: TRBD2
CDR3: CASLPAGGPYTGANVLTF
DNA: TGCGCCAGCTTGCCCGCGGGGGGGCCCTACACTGGGGCCAACGTCCTGACTTTC

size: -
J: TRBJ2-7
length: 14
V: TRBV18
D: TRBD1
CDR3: CASSLRQGPYEQYF
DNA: TGTGCCAGCTCACTCCGACAGGGCCCCTACGAGCAGTACTTC

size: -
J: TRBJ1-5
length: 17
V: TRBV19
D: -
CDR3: CASSILLMGASNQPQHF
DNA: TGTGCCAGTAGTATTCTCCTTATGGGGGCGAGCAATCAGCCCCAGCATTTT

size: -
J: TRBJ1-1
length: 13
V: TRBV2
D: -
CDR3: CASSVTENTEAFF
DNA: TGTGCCAGCAGTGTCACAGAGAACACTGAAGCTTTCTTT

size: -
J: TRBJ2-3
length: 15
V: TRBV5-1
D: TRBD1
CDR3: CASSQQGWATDTQYF
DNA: TGCGCCAGCAGCCAACAGGGGTGGGCAACAGATACGCAGTATTTT

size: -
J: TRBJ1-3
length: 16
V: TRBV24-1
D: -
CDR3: CATSDPGNTRGNTIYF
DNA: TGTGCCACCAGTGATCCCGGGAATACCAGGGGAAACACCATATATTTT

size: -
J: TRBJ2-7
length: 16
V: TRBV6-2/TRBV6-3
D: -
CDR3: CASSYSIPTPGFQQYF
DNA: TGTGCCAGCAGTTACTCGATACCAACACCAGGGTTTCAGCAGTACTTC